The T cell receptor beta chain described here comes from a study of OX40 agonist ivuxolimab in advanced cancers. Study-level background: Ivuxolimab, which targeted the costimulatory receptor OX40 (CD134), was an agonistic, fully human IgG2 monoclonal antibody. The paper describes the monotherapy dose-escalation part (N = 52 patients) of the phase I trial of ivuxolimab. Three dose-escalation patients achieved partial responses, one with hepatocellular carcinoma and two with cutaneous melanoma. The point of sequencing TCRbeta in the periphery was to test whether ivuxolimab changed TCR sequence diversity and drove clonal T-cell expansion. Among the approximately 54 dose-escalation patients, some 20 had hepatocellular carcinoma, about 15 melanoma, 9 renal cell carcinoma and 9 head and neck cancer. The dose-escalation cohort was roughly 87% male with a mean age of about 58 years, ranging from roughly 23 to 90. Intravenous ivuxolimab was administered to patients every 2 weeks at six dose levels: 0.01, 0.1, 0.3, 1.5, 3 and 10 mg/kg. Patients were allowed to have had prior anti-PD-1, anti-PD-L1 or anti-CTLA-4 therapy, and approximately 39% of the dose-escalation patients had been treated with checkpoint inhibitors. On the study overall, not on this receptor specifically: The antigen specificity of the peripheral T cells that underwent clonal expansion was not determined. On average, CD8+ T cells showed more expanded clones than CD4+ T cells after ivuxolimab. In the 0.1-3.0 mg/kg groups, partial responders had among the lowest normalized peripheral clonal expansion, particularly in CD8+ T cells. At doses of 0.1 to 3.0 mg/kg, clonal expansion of both CD4+ and CD8+ T cells in blood was seen between baseline and week 6. Low levels of normalized T-cell clonal expansion were also seen in some patients who did not respond.

For sequencing of the TCRbeta CDR3 region, genomic DNA was extracted from the sorted cells. The immunoSEQ Assay was used to sequence the TCRbeta CDR3 regions. The table comes from immuneACCESS by way of TCRdb, which keeps in-frame sequences with V and J called. Part of the clones is missing from these tables; in studies checked, under half for an unresolved V gene and the rest for unknown reasons. This sample lists 45,000 to 75,000 clones; roughly three quarters were detected once. 1% to 1.5% of the sample comes from the top ten. The trim is 7 bases for V and 4 bases for J, with a gap of 19 bases between the germline ends. Including the terminal cysteine and phenylalanine, the CDR3 comprises 15 residues. CDR3 DNA is the only sequence kept; it has 45 bases, read in frame from the first base. Sequences LNHDA (CDR1) and SQIVND (CDR2) are obtained from the germline V gene (reference sequence). The trial excluded patients who had a history of autoimmune disease or who were on systemic immunosuppression. Peripheral blood for TCR sequencing was drawn from every dose cohort at baseline, at cycle 4 day 1 and at cycle 7 day 1. The samples were taken from a phase I, first-in-human, multicenter, open-label dose-escalation trial of ivuxolimab. The trial enrolled adults with locally advanced or metastatic head and neck squamous cell, hepatocellular, melanoma or renal cell carcinoma. Before TCR sequencing, CD4+ and CD8+ T cells were separately sorted from peripheral blood.

With regard to this clone: It has no known antigen specificity. No base qualities exist here, and no much larger clone lies one base off it.

The clonotype originates from an adult with an advanced solid tumor such as melanoma, head and neck, liver or kidney cancer. The chain is encoded by TRBV19 joined to TRBJ1-1; a weak D assignment points to TRBD1 (5 bases agree). Sequenced here: CD4+ or CD8+ T cells sorted from blood, sampled in a trial of the OX40 agonist ivuxolimab. The nucleotides read TGTGCCAGTACCAAGACGGGGGGAATAAGCACTGAAGCTTTCTTT. The translation is CASTKTGGISTEAFF.